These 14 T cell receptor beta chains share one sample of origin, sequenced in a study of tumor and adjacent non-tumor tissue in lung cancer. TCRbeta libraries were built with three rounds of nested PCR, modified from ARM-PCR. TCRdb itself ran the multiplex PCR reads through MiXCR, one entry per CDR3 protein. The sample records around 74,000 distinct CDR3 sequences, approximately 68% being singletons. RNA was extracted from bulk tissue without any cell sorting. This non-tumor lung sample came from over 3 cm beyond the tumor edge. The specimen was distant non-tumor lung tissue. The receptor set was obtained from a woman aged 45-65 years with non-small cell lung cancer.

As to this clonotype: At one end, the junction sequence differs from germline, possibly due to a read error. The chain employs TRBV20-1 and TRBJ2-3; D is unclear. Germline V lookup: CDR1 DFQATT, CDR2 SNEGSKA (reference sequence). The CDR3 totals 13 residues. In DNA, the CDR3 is TGCAGTGCTAGTATGATAGGCAGAGATATGCAGTATTTT. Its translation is CSASMIGRDMQYF.

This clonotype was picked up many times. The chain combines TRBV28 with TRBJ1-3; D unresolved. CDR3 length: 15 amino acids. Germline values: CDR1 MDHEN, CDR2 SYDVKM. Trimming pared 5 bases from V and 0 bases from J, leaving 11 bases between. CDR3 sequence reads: CASSRGTSSGNTIYF. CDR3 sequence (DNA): TGTGCCAGCAGTCGAGGCACATCCTCTGGAAACACCATATATTTT.

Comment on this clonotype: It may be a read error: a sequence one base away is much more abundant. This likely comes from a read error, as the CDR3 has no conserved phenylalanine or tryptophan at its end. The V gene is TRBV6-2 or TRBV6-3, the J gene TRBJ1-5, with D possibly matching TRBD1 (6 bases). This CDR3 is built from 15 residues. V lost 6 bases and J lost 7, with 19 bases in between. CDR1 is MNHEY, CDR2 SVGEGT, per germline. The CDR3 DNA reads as TGTGCCAGCAGCCCGACCCGGCGTACAGGGCAGCCCCAGCATCTT. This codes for CASSPTRRTGQPQHL.

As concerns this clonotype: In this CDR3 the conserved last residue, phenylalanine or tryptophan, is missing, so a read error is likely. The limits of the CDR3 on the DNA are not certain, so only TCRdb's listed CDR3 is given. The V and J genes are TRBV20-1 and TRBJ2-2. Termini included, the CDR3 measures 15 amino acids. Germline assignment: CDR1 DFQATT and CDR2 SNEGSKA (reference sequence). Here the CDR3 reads CSARSSSGSTGELFS.

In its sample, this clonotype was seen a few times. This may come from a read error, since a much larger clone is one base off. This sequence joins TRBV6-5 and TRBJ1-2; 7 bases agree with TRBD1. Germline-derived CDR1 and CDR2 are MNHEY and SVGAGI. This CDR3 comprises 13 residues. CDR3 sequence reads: CTSSSGGAGGYTF. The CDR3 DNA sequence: TGTACCAGCAGTTCAGGGGGAGCGGGGGGCTACACCTTC.

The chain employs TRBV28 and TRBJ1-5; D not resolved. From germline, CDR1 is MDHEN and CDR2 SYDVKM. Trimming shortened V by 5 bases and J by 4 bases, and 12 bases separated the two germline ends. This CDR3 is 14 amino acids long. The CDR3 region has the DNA TGTGCCAGCAGTCCCCTGACTCTAAATCAGCCCCAGCATTTT. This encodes CASSPLTLNQPQHF.

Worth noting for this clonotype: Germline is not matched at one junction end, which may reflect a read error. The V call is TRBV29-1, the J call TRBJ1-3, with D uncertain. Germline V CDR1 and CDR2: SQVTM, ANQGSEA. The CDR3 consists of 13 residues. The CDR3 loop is CSVWTGSGNTIYF. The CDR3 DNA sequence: TGCAGCGTTTGGACTGGCTCTGGAAACACCATATACTTT.

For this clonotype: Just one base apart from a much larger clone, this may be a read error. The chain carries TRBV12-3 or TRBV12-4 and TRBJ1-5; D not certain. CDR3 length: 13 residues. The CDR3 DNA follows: TGTGCCAGCACTCTCCGTGCGGATCAGCCCCATCATTTT. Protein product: CASTLRADQPHHF.

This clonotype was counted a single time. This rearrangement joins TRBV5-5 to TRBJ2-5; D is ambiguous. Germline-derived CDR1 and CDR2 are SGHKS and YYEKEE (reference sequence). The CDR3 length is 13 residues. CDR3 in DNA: TGTGCTATCAGCTTGTGGATTGGAGAGACCCAGTACTTC. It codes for CAISLWIGETQYF. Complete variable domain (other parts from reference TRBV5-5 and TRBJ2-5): DAGVTQSPTHLIKTRGQQVTLRCSPISGHKSVSWYQQVLGQGPQFIFQYYEKEERGRGNFPDRFSARQFPNYSSELNVNALLLGDSALYLCAISLWIGETQYFGPGTRLLVL.

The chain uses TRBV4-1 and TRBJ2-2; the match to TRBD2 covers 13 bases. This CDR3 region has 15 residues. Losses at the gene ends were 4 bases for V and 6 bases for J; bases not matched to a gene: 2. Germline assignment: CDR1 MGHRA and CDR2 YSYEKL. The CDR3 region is CASSRTSGSAGELFF. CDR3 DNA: TGCGCCAGCAGCCGGACTAGCGGGAGTGCCGGGGAGCTGTTTTTT.

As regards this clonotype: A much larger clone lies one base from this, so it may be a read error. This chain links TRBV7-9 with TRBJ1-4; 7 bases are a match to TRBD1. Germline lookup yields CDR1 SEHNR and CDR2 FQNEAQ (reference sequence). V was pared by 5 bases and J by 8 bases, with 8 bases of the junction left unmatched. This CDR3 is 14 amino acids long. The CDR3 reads CASSQRQGREKLFF. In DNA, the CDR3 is TGTGCCAGCAGCCAGAGACAGGGACGGGAAAAACTGTTTTTT.

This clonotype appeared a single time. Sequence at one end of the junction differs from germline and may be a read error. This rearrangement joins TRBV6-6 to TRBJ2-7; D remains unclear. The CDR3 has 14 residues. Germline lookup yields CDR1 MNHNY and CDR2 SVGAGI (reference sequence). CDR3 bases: TGCGTCAGCAACACAGCGATTACGACCCACGAGCAGTACTTC. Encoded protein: CVSNTAITTHEQYF.

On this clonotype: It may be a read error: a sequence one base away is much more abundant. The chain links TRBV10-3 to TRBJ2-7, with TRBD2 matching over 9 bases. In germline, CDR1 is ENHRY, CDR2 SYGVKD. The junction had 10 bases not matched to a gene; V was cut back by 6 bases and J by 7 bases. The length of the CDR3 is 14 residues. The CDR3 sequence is CAIRIEREDWEQYF. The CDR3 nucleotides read TGTGCCATCAGAATTGAGCGGGAGGACTGGGAGCAGTACTTC.

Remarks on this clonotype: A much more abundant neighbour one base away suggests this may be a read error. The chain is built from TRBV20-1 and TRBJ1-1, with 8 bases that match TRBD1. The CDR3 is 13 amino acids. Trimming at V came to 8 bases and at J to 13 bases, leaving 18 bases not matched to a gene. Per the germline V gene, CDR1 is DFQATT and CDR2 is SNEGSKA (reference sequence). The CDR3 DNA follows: TGCAGTTCTCACACCCCGGACAGGGTCTCGGATTTCTTT. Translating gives CSSHTPDRVSDFF.